This TCR beta chain came from a study of OX40 agonist ivuxolimab in advanced cancers. Across the whole study: A partial response was reached by three patients: one with hepatocellular carcinoma and two with cutaneous melanoma. Study-level results: Researchers report that CD8+ T cells had, on average, more expanded clones than CD4+.

The CDR3 contains 13 residues. CDR1 is SGHTA and CDR2 is FQGNSA in the germline V gene. The V gene lost 5 bases and the J gene lost 2 bases, with 9 bases spanning the gap. About this clone itself: What it binds is unknown.

TCRdb's table, derived via immunoSEQ multiplex PCR, lists solely in-frame clones and lacks some. The sample includes under 100,000 clones, roughly 80% seen only once; the top ten take 0.45% to 0.6%. This sequence joins TRBV7-2 and TRBJ1-1; TRBD1 is a possible D gene (5 bases). Sequenced material: CD4+ or CD8+ T cells sorted from blood, taken in a trial of the OX40 agonist ivuxolimab. The source of this sequence is an adult with an advanced solid tumor such as melanoma, head and neck, liver or kidney cancer. The chain's CDR3 is CASSNDRNTEAFF. The CDR3 DNA reads TGTGCCAGCAGCAATGACAGAAACACTGAAGCTTTCTTT.